The subject of this entry is one TCR beta chain. Looked up from germline, CDR1 is LGHNA and CDR2 is YNFKEQ. The CDR3 has 16 residues. With 0 bases removed from V and 1 base from J, the gap between germline ends came to 9 bases. This entry is derived from a study of blood T cell repertoires in COVID-19. Authors' data handling: Amplification with reference gene primers provided the estimates of nucleated cell counts. Using immunoSEQ multiplex PCR, the repertoire was profiled, and TCRdb retains in-frame clones only, with some absent. Clone size and V and J calls were adopted from that table, with D and trimming inferred from the DNA. The table includes around 80,000 clones, roughly nine tenths detected once.

The clonotype was recovered from a human donor in a cohort sampled during active COVID-19. V and J are TRBV4-2 and TRBJ2-2; D is possibly TRBD2 (6 bases). The sequenced material came from peripheral blood. The CDR3 coding sequence is TGTGCCAGCAGCCAAGATGGGGGGAGGAACACCGGGGAGCTGTTTTTT. Its protein is CASSQDGGRNTGELFF.